The 20 T cell receptor delta chains below all came from one sample that was sequenced in a study of gamma-delta T cells after stem cell transplantation. TCRdb applied CATT to the RT-PCR reads for clone calling. Here the sample spans 12,000 to 15,000 delta-chain clones, roughly 30% being singletons. The sequenced sample was gamma-delta T cells. These receptors came from a human donor. It is not recorded whose cells these are; they may come from a transplant donor.

V gene TRDV2 combines with J gene TRDJ3; 13 bases map to TRDD3. The length of the CDR3 is 20 residues. With 2 bases clipped from V and 0 bases from J, the junction kept 6 bases outside the gene matches. Germline V gene sequence: CDR1 GEAIGNYY, CDR2 EKD. CDR3 DNA sequence: TGTGCCTGTGACAACGTACTGGGGGATACGAGCTCCTGGGACACCCGACAGATGTTTTTC. This sequence encodes CACDNVLGDTSSWDTRQMFF.

The rearrangement uses TRDV2 and TRDJ1; TRDD3 aligns across 9 bases. J was trimmed by 2 bases and V by 4 bases; bases with no gene match: 10. There are 16 residues in the CDR3. Per germline, CDR1 GEAIGNYY and CDR2 EKD. The CDR3 nucleotides are TGTGCCTGTGAGGGGGATACTGGAAGTGGGACCGATAAACTCATCTTT. It translates to CACEGDTGSGTDKLIF.

This clone was counted between two and nine times. V and J are TRDV3 and TRDJ1; D remains ambiguous. From germline, CDR1 is TVYSNPD and CDR2 GDNSRS (reference sequence). Trimming took 0 bases from V and 2 from J, leaving 25 bases between them. The CDR3 runs to 18 residues. Here the CDR3 reads CAFSQHHGPRSVTDKLIF. For the CDR3, the DNA is TGTGCCTTTAGCCAGCATCATGGACCCAGGTCCGTAACCGATAAACTCATCTTT.

This sequence joins TRDV1 and TRDJ1, with 13 bases lining up with TRDD3. The CDR3 contains 27 residues. CDR1 and CDR2 (germline): TSWWSYY, QGS. The V and J ends lost 0 bases and 0 bases, in that order; junction bases with no gene match: 31. CDR3 amino acids: CALGELEEYGPIPLYWGIREYTDKLIF. CDR3 DNA: TGTGCTCTTGGGGAACTAGAAGAATATGGTCCTATCCCCTTATACTGGGGGATACGAGAGTACACCGATAAACTCATCTTT.

This chain uses TRDV1 with TRDJ1; 9 bases match TRDD2. After removal of 1 base from V and 3 bases from J, the junction contained 18 bases not matched to a gene. The CDR3 spans 20 residues. The V gene's germline CDR1 is TSWWSYY and CDR2 QGS. The CDR3 DNA sequence: TGTGCTCTTGGGGAACACCACTGCCTTCCTACATCAACGGGTCCCGATAAACTCATCTTT. Translated: CALGEHHCLPTSTGPDKLIF.

This clone showed up just a few times. V is TRAV29/DV5 and J is TRDJ1, with 7 positions matching TRDD3. The CDR3 contains 16 residues. Germline assignment: CDR1 NSMFDY and CDR2 ISSIKDK. With V trimmed by 3 bases and J by 1 base, 12 bases remained unmatched. This CDR3 reads CAATPQYWGITDKLIF. The CDR3 DNA reads TGTGCAGCAACCCCCCAGTACTGGGGTATCACCGATAAACTCATCTTT.

This clone showed up just a few times. The CDR3 protein is CALGYIGPALDWGPRGKLIF. The CDR3 region has the DNA TGTGCTCTTGGCTACATCGGGCCGGCCCTTGACTGGGGACCGAGGGGCAAACTCATCTTT. The V call is TRDV1, the J call TRDJ1; 7 bases fit TRDD3. J lost 8 bases, V lost 6 bases, and 30 bases had no gene match. The CDR3 runs 20 residues. Germline CDR1 TSWWSYY, CDR2 QGS.

Only a few counts were recorded for this clone. V and J are TRDV3 and TRDJ1; the D is unclear. The CDR3 length is 13 residues. Germline CDR1 and CDR2: TVYSNPD and GDNSRS (reference sequence). The V end was cut by 5 bases, the J end by 4 bases, with 17 bases between. The CDR3, as DNA: TGTGCCCTCCCAAGAGGTCCCCTCGATAAACTCATCTTT. This sequence encodes CALPRGPLDKLIF.

This clone was detected a few times. V is TRDV2 and J is TRDJ1; no clear D. The V gene lost 0 bases and the J gene lost 2 bases, with 9 bases spanning the gap. This CDR3 spans 14 amino acids. Germline assignment: CDR1 GEAIGNYY and CDR2 EKD. In DNA form, the CDR3 reads TGTGCCTGTGACACCATTGGACGGACCGATAAACTCATCTTT. As protein: CACDTIGRTDKLIF.

This clone has just one count. The chain carries TRDV1 and TRDJ1; D perhaps matches TRDD3 (6 bases). V was clipped by 1 base and J by 3 bases, with 36 bases between them. Germline CDR1 reads TSWWSYY; CDR2 reads QGS. This CDR3 comprises 23 residues. The CDR3 region has the DNA TGTGCTCTTGGGGAACCGATTGGCCTTACTTGGGACTGGGTGACATCTGGGGCCGATAAACTCATCTTT. Translating gives CALGEPIGLTWDWVTSGADKLIF.

This clone was observed a handful of times. V and J are TRDV1 and TRDJ2; 10 bases are shared with TRDD3. V was pared by 3 bases and J by 9 bases, with 16 bases of the junction left unmatched. CDR3 length equals 18 residues. Germline values: CDR1 TSWWSYY, CDR2 QGS. CDR3 amino acids: CALGEDFDWGIKGTQLFF. The CDR3 DNA is TGTGCTCTTGGGGAGGACTTCGACTGGGGGATTAAGGGGACACAACTCTTCTTT.

On this clone itself: The junction and the germline gene differ at one end; a read error may be behind it. The chain combines TRDV2 with TRDJ3, with 7 bases fitting TRDD3. Germline V gives CDR1 GEAIGNYY, CDR2 EKD. This CDR3 is built from 20 residues. CDR3 DNA: TGTGCCTGTGACACCGTTCTTACTGGGGTATACTCCTGTGACACCCGCCAGATGTTTTTC. It is translated as CACDTVLTGVYSCDTRQMFF.

This sequence joins TRAV29/DV5 and TRDJ1; TRDD3 agrees at 8 bases. The CDR3 is made up of 24 amino acids. V lost 0 bases, J lost 0 bases, and 31 bases stayed unmatched. CDR1 and CDR2 (germline): NSMFDY, ISSIKDK. DNA of the CDR3: TGTGCAGCAAGCGCGCGTACCTACAGAAGGATTCGGGCGGGGGATAAAGGGGACACCGATAAACTCATCTTT. Translated: CAASARTYRRIRAGDKGDTDKLIF.

The genes are TRDV1 and TRDJ1, with D unresolved. CDR3 size: 15 residues. Trimming shortened V by 0 bases and J by 0 bases, and 8 bases separated the two germline ends. Germline V gives CDR1 TSWWSYY, CDR2 QGS. This chain's CDR3 is CALGELPYDTDKLIF. CDR3 coding DNA: TGTGCTCTTGGGGAACTTCCTTATGACACCGATAAACTCATCTTT.

The V and J genes are TRDV1 and TRDJ1, with D perhaps matching TRDD3 (6 bases). Germline assignment: CDR1 TSWWSYY and CDR2 QGS. V was trimmed by 1 base and J by 3 bases, leaving 33 bases between them. This CDR3 is built from 22 residues. The CDR3 region has the DNA TGTGCTCTTGGGGAACCTATTGGGTGGGCCCCGATAAAGGGAGGATACCCCGATAAACTCATCTTT. Protein product: CALGEPIGWAPIKGGYPDKLIF.

The rearrangement links TRDV1 to TRDJ1; tentative D call: TRDD3 (5 bases). The germline V gene has CDR1 TSWWSYY and CDR2 QGS. V was shortened by 1 base and J by 1 base, with 16 bases between the two germline ends. This CDR3 is built from 17 residues. The CDR3: CALGERETGQCTDKLIF. The CDR3 coding sequence is TGTGCTCTTGGGGAACGGGAGACTGGACAGTGCACCGATAAACTCATCTTT.

The chain combines TRDV1 with TRDJ4; TRDD3 matches at 9 bases. CDR1 and CDR2 from the germline V gene are TSWWSYY and QGS. The CDR3 runs 18 residues. Trimming took 4 bases from V and 1 from J; bases not matched to a gene: 16. CDR3 in DNA: TGTGCTCTTGGGGTTTCCGTACTAGGGGATACGCGCGTCAGACCCCTGATCTTT. Translating it yields CALGVSVLGDTRVRPLIF.

The CDR3 region is CALGELVLSNSLGDSETDKLIF. CDR3 bases: TGTGCTCTTGGGGAACTTGTCCTCAGTAATTCACTGGGGGACTCCGAGACCGATAAACTCATCTTT. This chain joins TRDV1 and TRDJ1, with TRDD3 identical over 9 bases. In germline, CDR1 is TSWWSYY, CDR2 QGS. The trim removed 0 bases at V and 2 bases at J, leaving 22 bases unmatched. The CDR3 contains 22 residues.

The chain couples TRAV29/DV5 to TRDJ1, with 11 bases matching TRDD3. Germline assignment: CDR1 NSMFDY and CDR2 ISSIKDK. J was trimmed by 1 base and V by 0 bases; bases with no gene match: 20. The CDR3 extends over 21 amino acids. For the CDR3, the DNA is TGTGCAGCAAGCGCGCTTCCTACGTGGAGGGTGGGGGATACGCTCACCGATAAACTCATCTTT. Translating it yields CAASALPTWRVGDTLTDKLIF.

This chain joins TRAV29/DV5 and TRDJ1; 8 nucleotides match TRDD3. With V trimmed by 0 bases and J by 3 bases, 7 bases remained unmatched. This CDR3 has 15 residues. Germline V gene data show CDR1 as NSMFDY and CDR2 as ISSIKDK. CDR3 sequence (DNA): TGTGCAGCAAGCGCGACTGGGGGCGGACCCGATAAACTCATCTTT. Translated, it gives CAASATGGGPDKLIF.